The TCR beta chain described here comes from a study of beta chain features in type 1 diabetes. Study observations and caveats: Shorter templates may be favored by PCR, equally so in patients and controls. A definitive answer on HLA type influencing TCRB rearrangement was not reached here. Patients' naive, central memory and regulatory TCRB repertoires appeared more alike than those of healthy donors. When Type 1 diabetes patients were examined, their TCRB CDR3s proved moderately but significantly shorter in all four CD4+ subsets.

In its sample, this clone was seen a few times. Its target is unknown. Investigators reverse transcribed all isolated RNA, so they sequenced expressed TCRB transcripts. Measured with immunoSEQ multiplex PCR; TCRdb has only the in-frame clones, and not every one. The table has 350,000 to 400,000 clones, roughly an eighth seen once. Using CD45RO/CCR7/CD25/CD127/CD95/CD27, CD4+ naive, central memory, regulatory and stem cell-like memory cells were sorted. The clonotype originates from a young woman with type 1 diabetes. The sequenced sample was naive CD4+ T cells from blood.

The CDR3 here is CASSVLDTEETQYF. The CDR3, as DNA: TGTGCCAGCAGCGTACTGGACACAGAAGAGACCCAGTACTTC. This sequence joins TRBV7-9 and TRBJ2-5; TRBD1 is a possible D gene (5 bases). This CDR3 has 14 residues. CDR1 and CDR2 (germline): SEHNR, FQNEAQ (reference sequence). V shed 5 bases and J shed 3 bases, with 13 bases lying between them.